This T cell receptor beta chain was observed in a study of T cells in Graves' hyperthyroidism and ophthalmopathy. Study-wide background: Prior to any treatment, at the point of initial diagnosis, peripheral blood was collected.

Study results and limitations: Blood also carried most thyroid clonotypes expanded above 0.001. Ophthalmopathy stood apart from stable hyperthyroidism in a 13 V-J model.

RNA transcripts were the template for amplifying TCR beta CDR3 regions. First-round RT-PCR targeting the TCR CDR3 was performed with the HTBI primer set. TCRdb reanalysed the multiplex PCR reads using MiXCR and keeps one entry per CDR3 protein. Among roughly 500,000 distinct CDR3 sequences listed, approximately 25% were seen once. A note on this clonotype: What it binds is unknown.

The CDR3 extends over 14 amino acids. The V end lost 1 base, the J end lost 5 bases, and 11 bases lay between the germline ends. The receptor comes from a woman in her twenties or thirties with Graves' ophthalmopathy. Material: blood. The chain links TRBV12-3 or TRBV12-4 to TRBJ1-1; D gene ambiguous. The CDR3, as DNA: TGTGCCAGCAGTTTAGGGGCACAAGGGACTGAAGCTTTCTTT. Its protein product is CASSLGAQGTEAFF.